This entry concerns a single TCR beta chain. The germline gives CDR1 MNHEY, CDR2 SVGAGI. The CDR3 runs to 14 residues. With 7 bases clipped from V and 6 bases from J, the junction kept 8 bases outside the gene matches. Seattle's cohort entered during active infection and was followed longitudinally. The data were obtained in a study of blood T cell repertoires in COVID-19. Study context: Material from acute and convalescent COVID-19 was sourced from the United States, Italy and Spain. Sources were T cells, B-cell-depleted T cells, or PBMCs; the material itself was cDNA or gDNA.

Original data processing: Amplification with reference gene primers provided the estimates of nucleated cell counts. Assay: immunoSEQ multiplex PCR; the TCRdb copy retains only in-frame clones and omits some. The DNA was the basis for D and trimming; V, J and clone size are from that table. The sample yields 150,000 to 200,000 clones, less than 90% seen once. The receptor comes from a woman in her sixties or seventies with COVID-19, enrolled during active disease. J is TRBJ2-7 and V is TRBV6-5; 11 bases are shared with TRBD2. The sample was peripheral blood. This chain's CDR3 is CASKTSGMGGEQYF. The CDR3 nucleotides are TGTGCCAGCAAGACTAGCGGGATGGGTGGCGAGCAGTACTTC.